Shown below are 22 T cell receptor beta chains from a single sample sequenced in a study of T cell responses to AZD1222 COVID-19 vaccine. This table comes from immunoSEQ multiplex PCR, and its TCRdb copy is limited to in-frame clones, with some not included. This table has some 130,000 clones, 90% appearing once. The sequences come from peripheral blood, collected on day 0 of AZD1222 vaccination. These receptors were taken from an adult in good health.

The V and J genes are TRBV6-1 and TRBJ1-6; D is possibly TRBD1 (5 bases). With 3 bases removed from V and 6 bases from J, the gap between germline ends came to 12 bases. CDR1 is MNHNS, CDR2 SASEGT, per germline. The CDR3 has 15 residues. This CDR3 reads CASSEGRVVNSPLHF. In DNA, the CDR3 is TGTGCCAGCAGTGAGGGCAGGGTGGTTAATTCACCCCTCCACTTT.

The rearrangement links TRBV15 to TRBJ1-4, with 8 bases aligning to TRBD1. V was clipped by 3 bases and J by 8 bases; unmatched bases: 8. Germline CDR1 and CDR2: LNHNV and YYDKDF (reference sequence). The CDR3 spans 15 residues. In DNA form, the CDR3 reads TGTGCCACCAGCAGCCCCGGGACAGGCGTCGAAAAACTGTTTTTT. This translates into CATSSPGTGVEKLFF.

The gene calls are TRBV3-1 (or the pseudogene TRBV3-2) and TRBJ2-3, with 8 bases identical to TRBD1. This CDR3 is built from 15 residues. V lost 7 bases, J lost 3 bases, and 9 bases stayed unmatched. The germline gives CDR1 LGHDT, CDR2 YNNKEL (reference sequence). The CDR3 region has the DNA TGTGCCAGCACCCTAAAAACAGGGGGTACAGATACGCAGTATTTT. This sequence encodes CASTLKTGGTDTQYF.

The V and J genes are TRBV18 and TRBJ2-6; 7 bases are shared with TRBD1. Germline V CDR1 and CDR2: KGHSH, LQKENI. Trimming cost V 2 bases and J 3 bases; bases outside gene matches: 10. This CDR3 has 18 amino acids. The CDR3 here is CASSPGRQGLGGANVLTF. The CDR3 nucleotides read TGTGCCAGCTCACCAGGGCGACAGGGCCTAGGTGGGGCCAACGTCCTGACTTTC.

V gene TRBV6-1 combines with J gene TRBJ1-2, with D uncertain. Germline lookup yields CDR1 MNHNS and CDR2 SASEGT. This CDR3 comprises 15 residues. V lost 3 bases and J 3 bases, leaving 14 bases between the germline ends. CDR3 residues: CASSDGSAIDYGYTF. The CDR3, as DNA: TGTGCCAGCAGTGATGGGTCGGCAATCGACTATGGCTACACCTTC.

J is TRBJ1-5 and V is TRBV9; D is perhaps TRBD1 (6 bases). This CDR3 comprises 14 residues. Trimming pared 0 bases from V and 2 bases from J, leaving 6 bases between. Germline loops: CDR1 SGDLS, CDR2 YYNGEE. CDR3 DNA sequence: TGTGCCAGCAGCGTAGCAGGGGGCAATCAGCCCCAGCATTTT. The encoded protein is CASSVAGGNQPQHF.

This chain links TRBV7-2 with TRBJ2-1, with TRBD2 matching over 7 bases. Trimming removed 1 base from V and 4 bases from J; junction bases left unmatched: 4. The CDR3 has 15 amino acids. CDR1 and CDR2 (germline): SGHTA, FQGNSA. CDR3 residues: CASSLGAAGYNEQFF. CDR3 sequence (DNA): TGTGCCAGCAGCTTAGGTGCAGCGGGGTACAATGAGCAGTTCTTC.

This clone appeared once. The gene calls are TRBV28 and TRBJ2-2; D is unresolved. Germline V gene data show CDR1 as MDHEN and CDR2 as SYDVKM. V was trimmed by 4 bases and J by 1 base, leaving 7 bases between them. CDR3 size: 14 residues. This chain's CDR3 is CASSSQLNTGELFF. CDR3 DNA sequence: TGTGCCAGCAGTTCACAACTGAACACCGGGGAGCTGTTTTTT. Filled out from reference TRBV28 and TRBJ2-2, the complete variable domain reads DVKVTQSSRYLVKRTGEKVFLECVQDMDHENMFWYRQDPGLGLRLIYFSYDVKMKEKGDIPEGYSVSREKKERFSLILESASTNQTSMYLCASSSQLNTGELFFGEGSRLTVL.

The rearrangement uses TRBV5-1 and TRBJ2-3, with TRBD2 identical over 11 bases. After removal of 5 bases from V and 4 bases from J, the junction contained 3 bases not matched to a gene. This CDR3 spans 14 amino acids. Germline V gene sequence: CDR1 SGHRS, CDR2 YFSETQ. The chain's CDR3 is CASSSGGASDTQYF. Here the CDR3 DNA reads TGCGCCAGCAGTAGCGGGGGGGCCTCAGATACGCAGTATTTT.

The chain joins TRBV27 to TRBJ1-5; tentatively, D is TRBD1 (5 bases). Germline V CDR1 and CDR2: MNHEY, SMNVEV (reference sequence). CDR3 length: 16 amino acids. V was trimmed by 1 base and J by 1 base, leaving 11 bases between them. This CDR3 reads CASSLLGDLSNQPQHF. CDR3 nucleotides: TGTGCCAGCAGTTTATTGGGGGACCTAAGCAATCAGCCCCAGCATTTT.

The chain joins TRBV29-1 to TRBJ2-1; 12 bases fit TRBD2. J gave up 15 bases and V 2 bases, and 8 bases lay outside the gene matches. Per the germline V gene, CDR1 is SQVTM and CDR2 is ANQGSEA. This CDR3 spans 13 amino acids. The CDR3 sequence: CSVETLAGGLRFF. CDR3 coding DNA: TGCAGCGTTGAAACACTAGCGGGGGGATTACGGTTCTTC.

The chain carries TRBV6-5 and TRBJ2-7; no clear D. The V gene lost 4 bases and the J gene lost 4 bases, with 8 bases spanning the gap. CDR1 MNHEY and CDR2 SVGAGI come from the germline V gene. There are 12 residues in the CDR3. The CDR3 DNA reads as TGTGCCAGCAGTTCCACAGAGTACGAGCAGTACTTC. It is translated as CASSSTEYEQYF.

The J gene is TRBJ1-5, the V gene TRBV30; no clear D gene. Trimming stripped 2 bases from V and 3 bases from J, with 11 bases between. CDR3 length equals 14 residues. Germline-derived CDR1 and CDR2 are GTSNPN and SVGIG (reference sequence). The CDR3 DNA sequence: TGTGCCTGGAGTTACGGGTCCATCAATCAGCCCCAGCATTTT. This sequence encodes CAWSYGSINQPQHF.

The genes are TRBV6-8 and TRBJ2-7; 14 bases are a match to TRBD2. Per germline, CDR1 MNHGY and CDR2 SAAAGT. The trim removed 7 bases at V and 0 bases at J, leaving 11 bases unmatched. The CDR3 spans 18 residues. The chain's CDR3 is CASITGGLAGVLSYEQYF. CDR3 sequence (DNA): TGTGCCAGCATCACCGGGGGACTAGCGGGGGTACTCTCCTACGAGCAGTACTTC.

The rearrangement uses TRBV10-1 and TRBJ1-6; 8 bases map to TRBD1. There are 20 residues in the CDR3. Germline CDR1 is WNHNN and CDR2 is SYGVQD (reference sequence). The J segment lost 0 bases and the V segment lost 0 bases, leaving 10 bases of the junction unmatched. The CDR3 DNA reads TGCGCCAGCAGTGAGTCGCTGACAGGGGCCTTGAGCTCCTATAATTCACCCCTCCACTTT. Residues: CASSESLTGALSSYNSPLHF.

The chain couples TRBV18 to TRBJ1-3, with unresolved D. Germline values: CDR1 KGHSH, CDR2 LQKENI. This CDR3 region has 12 residues. Trimming shortened V by 8 bases and J by 8 bases, and 13 bases separated the two germline ends. CDR3 sequence (DNA): TGTGCCAGCCCCCCATGTCGGGACACCATATATTTT. This gives the protein CASPPCRDTIYF.

This clone was picked up a small number of times. The chain couples TRBV2 to TRBJ2-2; unclear D gene. The CDR3 is 15 residues long. CDR1 and CDR2 (germline): SNHLY, FYNNEI. Trimming stripped 5 bases from V and 3 bases from J, with 13 bases between. CDR3 sequence: CASSLEFSDTGELFF. For the CDR3, the DNA is TGTGCCAGCAGTCTCGAATTCAGCGACACCGGGGAGCTGTTTTTT.

The chain is built from TRBV27 and TRBJ2-7; 9 bases agree with TRBD1. The CDR3 consists of 16 residues. Germline CDR1 MNHEY, CDR2 SMNVEV (reference sequence). The V segment lost 2 bases and the J segment 3 bases; nucleotides outside the gene matches: 8. The CDR3 DNA reads TGTGCCAGCAGTTTACTAGGGACAGGGAATTTCTACGAGCAGTACTTC. Protein sequence: CASSLLGTGNFYEQYF.

The chain recombines TRBV6-2 or TRBV6-3 with TRBJ2-7, with no clear D. In germline, CDR1 is MNHEY, CDR2 SVGEGT. V shed 2 bases and J shed 2 bases, with 13 bases lying between them. The CDR3 runs to 15 residues. The CDR3 DNA follows: TGTGCCAGCAGTTACACCGGGCGAGACCCCTACGAGCAGTACTTC. Its translation is CASSYTGRDPYEQYF.

This clone was seen a single time. This chain links TRBV11-1 with TRBJ2-1; 8 bases align to TRBD2. The CDR3 totals 15 residues. In germline, CDR1 is SGHAT, CDR2 FQDESV (reference sequence). J was trimmed by 7 bases and V by 3 bases; bases with no gene match: 8. CDR3 in amino acids: CASSFMRLAMNEQFF. As DNA, the CDR3 is TGTGCCAGCAGCTTTATGCGACTAGCGATGAATGAGCAGTTCTTC.

CDR3 sequence (DNA): TGTGCCAGCAGTTTAGGGAAGCCACACTCTGGGGCCAACGTCCTGACTTTC. Its protein product is CASSLGKPHSGANVLTF. The genes are TRBV6-2 or TRBV6-3 and TRBJ2-6; D gene uncertain. This CDR3 comprises 17 residues. From germline, CDR1 is MNHEY and CDR2 SVGEGT. Trimming stripped 4 bases from V and 0 bases from J, with 13 bases between.

The gene calls are TRBV2 and TRBJ1-5; D is possibly TRBD1 (6 bases). The CDR3 has 14 amino acids. The germline V gene has CDR1 SNHLY and CDR2 FYNNEI. V lost 4 bases and J 2 bases, leaving 9 bases between the germline ends. CDR3 DNA sequence: TGTGCCAGCAGTGGACGACAGGGCAATCAGCCCCAGCATTTT. This translates into CASSGRQGNQPQHF.